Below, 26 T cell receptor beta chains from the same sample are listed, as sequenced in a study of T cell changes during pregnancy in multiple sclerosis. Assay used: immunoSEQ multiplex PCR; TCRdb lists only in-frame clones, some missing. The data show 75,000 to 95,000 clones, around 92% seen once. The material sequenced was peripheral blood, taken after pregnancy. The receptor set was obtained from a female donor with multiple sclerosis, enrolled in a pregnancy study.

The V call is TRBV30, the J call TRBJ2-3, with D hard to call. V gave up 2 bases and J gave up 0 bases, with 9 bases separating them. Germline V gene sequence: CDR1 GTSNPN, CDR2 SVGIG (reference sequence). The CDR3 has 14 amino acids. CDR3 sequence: CAWSMRISTDTQYF. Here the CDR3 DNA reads TGTGCCTGGAGTATGAGGATCAGCACAGATACGCAGTATTTT.

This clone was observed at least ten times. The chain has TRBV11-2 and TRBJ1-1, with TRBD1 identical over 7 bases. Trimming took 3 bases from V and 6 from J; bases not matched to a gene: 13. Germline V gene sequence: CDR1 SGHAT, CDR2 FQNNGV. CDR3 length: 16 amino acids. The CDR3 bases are TGTGCCAGCAGCTTGGGGGGACAGACCAGCTTATCTGAAGCTTTCTTT. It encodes CASSLGGQTSLSEAFF.

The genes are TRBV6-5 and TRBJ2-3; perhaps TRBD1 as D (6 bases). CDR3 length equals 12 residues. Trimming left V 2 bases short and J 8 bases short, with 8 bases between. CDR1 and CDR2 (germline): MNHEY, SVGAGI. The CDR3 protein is CASSYPQGTQYF. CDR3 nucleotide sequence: TGTGCCAGCAGTTACCCACAGGGTACGCAGTATTTT.

The CDR3 loop is CASSLFSGNTIYF. The DNA of the CDR3 is TGTGCCAGCAGCTTGTTTTCAGGAAACACCATATATTTT. The chain carries TRBV5-4 and TRBJ1-3; D gene ambiguous. Germline CDR1 is SGHNT and CDR2 is YYREEE (reference sequence). Trimming pared 1 base from V and 4 bases from J, leaving 6 bases between. CDR3 length: 13 residues.

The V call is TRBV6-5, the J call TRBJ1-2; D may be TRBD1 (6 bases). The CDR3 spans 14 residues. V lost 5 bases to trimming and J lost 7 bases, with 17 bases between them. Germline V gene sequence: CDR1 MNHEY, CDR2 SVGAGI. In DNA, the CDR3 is TGTGCCAGCAGTCACCCCCTCACAGGGCTTGGCTACACCTTC. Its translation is CASSHPLTGLGYTF.

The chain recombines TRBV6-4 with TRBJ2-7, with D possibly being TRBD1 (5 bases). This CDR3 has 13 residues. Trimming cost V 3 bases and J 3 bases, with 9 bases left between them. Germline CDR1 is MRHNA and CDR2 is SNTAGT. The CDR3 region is CASSEWGGYEQYF. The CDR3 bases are TGTGCCAGCAGTGAGTGGGGCGGCTACGAGCAGTACTTC.

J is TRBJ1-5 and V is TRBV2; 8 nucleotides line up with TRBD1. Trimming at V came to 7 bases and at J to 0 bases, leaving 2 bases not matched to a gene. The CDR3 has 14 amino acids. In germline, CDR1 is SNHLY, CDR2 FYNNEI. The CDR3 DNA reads TGTGCCAGCAACAGGGGGTCTAGCAATCAGCCCCAGCATTTT. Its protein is CASNRGSSNQPQHF. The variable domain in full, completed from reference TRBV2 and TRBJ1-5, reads EPEVTQTPSHQVTQMGQEVILRCVPISNHLYFYWYRQILGQKVEFLVSFYNNEISEKSEIFDDQFSVERPDGSNFTLKIRSTKLEDSAMYFCASNRGSSNQPQHFGDGTRLSIL.

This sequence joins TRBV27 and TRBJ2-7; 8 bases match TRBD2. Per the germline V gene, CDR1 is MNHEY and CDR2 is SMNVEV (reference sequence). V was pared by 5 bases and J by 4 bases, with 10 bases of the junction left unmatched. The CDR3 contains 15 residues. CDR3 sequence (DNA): TGTGCCAGCAGTCAAACGGGAGGGGATTTTTACGAGCAGTACTTC. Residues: CASSQTGGDFYEQYF.

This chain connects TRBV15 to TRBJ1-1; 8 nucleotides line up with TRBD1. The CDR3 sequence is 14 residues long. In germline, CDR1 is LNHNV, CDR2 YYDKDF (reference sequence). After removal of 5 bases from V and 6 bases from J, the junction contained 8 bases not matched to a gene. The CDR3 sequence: CATSSQGADSEAFF. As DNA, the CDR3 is TGTGCCACCAGCTCTCAGGGGGCGGACTCTGAAGCTTTCTTT.

CDR3 sequence (DNA): TGTGCCAGCAGTTTCCTGACAGGGAATGAAAAACTGTTTTTT. Residues: CASSFLTGNEKLFF. This chain connects TRBV27 to TRBJ1-4; 7 positions agree with TRBD1. CDR1 is MNHEY, CDR2 SMNVEV, per germline (reference sequence). This CDR3 region has 14 residues. V shed 3 bases, J shed 5 bases, and the junction held 3 bases outside the gene matches.

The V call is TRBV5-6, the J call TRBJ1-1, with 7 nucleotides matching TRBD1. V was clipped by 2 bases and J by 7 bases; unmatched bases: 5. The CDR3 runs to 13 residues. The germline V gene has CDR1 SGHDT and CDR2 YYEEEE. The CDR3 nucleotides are TGTGCCAGCAGCTTCCCAGACAGGGTTGAAGCTTTCTTT. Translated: CASSFPDRVEAFF.

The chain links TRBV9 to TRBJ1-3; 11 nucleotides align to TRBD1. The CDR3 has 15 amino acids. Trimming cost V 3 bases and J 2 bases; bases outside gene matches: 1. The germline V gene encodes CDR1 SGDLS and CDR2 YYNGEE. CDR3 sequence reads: CASSAGQGAGNTIYF. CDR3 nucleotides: TGTGCCAGCAGCGCGGGACAGGGGGCTGGAAACACCATATATTTT.

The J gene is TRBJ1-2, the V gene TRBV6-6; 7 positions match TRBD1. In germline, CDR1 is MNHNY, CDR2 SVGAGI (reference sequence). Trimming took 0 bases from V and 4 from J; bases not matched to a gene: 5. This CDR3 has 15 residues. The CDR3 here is CASSYSSGTVYGYTF. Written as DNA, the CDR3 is TGTGCCAGCAGTTACTCGTCCGGGACAGTCTATGGCTACACCTTC.

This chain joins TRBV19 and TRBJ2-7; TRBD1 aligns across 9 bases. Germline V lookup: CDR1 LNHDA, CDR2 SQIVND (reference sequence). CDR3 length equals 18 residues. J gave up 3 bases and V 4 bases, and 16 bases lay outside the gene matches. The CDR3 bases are TGTGCCAGTAGTAGGAGGTGGACAGGGGACCGACAGAACTACGAGCAGTACTTC. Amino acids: CASSRRWTGDRQNYEQYF.

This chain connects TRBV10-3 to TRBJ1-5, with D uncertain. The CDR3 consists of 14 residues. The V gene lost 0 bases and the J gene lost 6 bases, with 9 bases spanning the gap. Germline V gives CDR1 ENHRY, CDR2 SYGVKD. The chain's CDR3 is CAISESTFFQPQHF. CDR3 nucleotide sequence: TGTGCCATCAGTGAGTCGACTTTTTTTCAGCCCCAGCATTTT.

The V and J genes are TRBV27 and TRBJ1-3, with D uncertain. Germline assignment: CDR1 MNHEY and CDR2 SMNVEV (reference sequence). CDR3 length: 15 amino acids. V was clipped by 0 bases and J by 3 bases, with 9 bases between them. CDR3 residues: CASSLSVGSGNTIYF. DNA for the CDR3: TGTGCCAGCAGTTTATCGGTAGGGAGTGGAAACACCATATATTTT.

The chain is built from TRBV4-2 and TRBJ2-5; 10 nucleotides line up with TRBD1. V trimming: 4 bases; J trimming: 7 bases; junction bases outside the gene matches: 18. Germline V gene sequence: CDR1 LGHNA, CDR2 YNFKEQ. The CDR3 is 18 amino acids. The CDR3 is CASSRNGGLTGGEGTQYF. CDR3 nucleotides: TGTGCCAGCAGCCGGAACGGCGGGTTGACAGGGGGCGAGGGGACCCAGTACTTC.

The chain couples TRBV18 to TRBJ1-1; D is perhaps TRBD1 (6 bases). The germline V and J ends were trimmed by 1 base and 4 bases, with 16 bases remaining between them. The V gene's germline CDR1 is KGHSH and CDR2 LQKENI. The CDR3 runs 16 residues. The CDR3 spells CASSPLGDTKGTEAFF. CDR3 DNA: TGTGCCAGCTCACCACTTGGGGACACAAAGGGCACTGAAGCTTTCTTT.

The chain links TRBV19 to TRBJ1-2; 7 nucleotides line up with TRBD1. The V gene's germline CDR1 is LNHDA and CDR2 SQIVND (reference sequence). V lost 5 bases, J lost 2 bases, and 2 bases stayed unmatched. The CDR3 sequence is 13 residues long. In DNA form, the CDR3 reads TGTGCCAGTAGTCTGACAGGGAACTATGGCTACACCTTC. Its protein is CASSLTGNYGYTF.

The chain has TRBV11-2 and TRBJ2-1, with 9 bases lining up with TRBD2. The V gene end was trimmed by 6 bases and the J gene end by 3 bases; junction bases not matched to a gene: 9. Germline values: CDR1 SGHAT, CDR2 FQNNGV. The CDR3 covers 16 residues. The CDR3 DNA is TGTGCCAGCAGTCCCATACGCGGGGGGGACTACAATGAGCAGTTCTTC. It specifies CASSPIRGGDYNEQFF.

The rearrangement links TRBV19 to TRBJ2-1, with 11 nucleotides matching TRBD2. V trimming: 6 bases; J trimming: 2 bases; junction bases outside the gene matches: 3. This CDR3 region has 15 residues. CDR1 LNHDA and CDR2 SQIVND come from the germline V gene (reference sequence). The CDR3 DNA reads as TGTGCCAGTAGACTAGCGGGAGTAGCCTACAATGAGCAGTTCTTC. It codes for CASRLAGVAYNEQFF.

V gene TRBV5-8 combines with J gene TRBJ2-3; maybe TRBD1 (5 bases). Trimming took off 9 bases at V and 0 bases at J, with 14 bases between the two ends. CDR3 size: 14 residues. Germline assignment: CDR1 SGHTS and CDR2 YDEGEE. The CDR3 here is CATSRTSSTDTQYF. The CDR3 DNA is TGTGCCACCTCCCGGACATCTAGCACAGATACGCAGTATTTT.

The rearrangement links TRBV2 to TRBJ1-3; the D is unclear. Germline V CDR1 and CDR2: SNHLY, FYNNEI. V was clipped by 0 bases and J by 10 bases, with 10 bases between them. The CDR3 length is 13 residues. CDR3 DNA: TGTGCCAGCAGTGAAGCCGTAGTTGTAACCATATATTTT. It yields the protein CASSEAVVVTIYF.

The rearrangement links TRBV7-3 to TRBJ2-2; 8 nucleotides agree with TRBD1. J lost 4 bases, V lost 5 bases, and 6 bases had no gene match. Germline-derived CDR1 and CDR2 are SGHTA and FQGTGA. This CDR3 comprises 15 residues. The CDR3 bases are TGTGCCAGCAGCCCCTGGGACAGGCCCACCGGGGAGCTGTTTTTT. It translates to CASSPWDRPTGELFF.

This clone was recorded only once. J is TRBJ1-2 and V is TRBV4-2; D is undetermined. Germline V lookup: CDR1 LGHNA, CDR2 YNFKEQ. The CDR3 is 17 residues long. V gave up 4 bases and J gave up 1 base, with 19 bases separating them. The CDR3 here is CASSLIPGPAYNYGYTF. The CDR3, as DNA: TGTGCCAGCAGCCTGATTCCTGGGCCCGCTTATAACTATGGCTACACCTTC.

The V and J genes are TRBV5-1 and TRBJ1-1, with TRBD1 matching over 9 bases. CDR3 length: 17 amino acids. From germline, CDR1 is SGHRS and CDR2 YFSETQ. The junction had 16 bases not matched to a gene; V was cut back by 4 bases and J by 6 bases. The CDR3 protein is CASSRTSGTGYVPEAFF. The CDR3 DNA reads TGCGCCAGCAGCCGAACCTCCGGGACAGGGTATGTCCCTGAAGCTTTCTTT.